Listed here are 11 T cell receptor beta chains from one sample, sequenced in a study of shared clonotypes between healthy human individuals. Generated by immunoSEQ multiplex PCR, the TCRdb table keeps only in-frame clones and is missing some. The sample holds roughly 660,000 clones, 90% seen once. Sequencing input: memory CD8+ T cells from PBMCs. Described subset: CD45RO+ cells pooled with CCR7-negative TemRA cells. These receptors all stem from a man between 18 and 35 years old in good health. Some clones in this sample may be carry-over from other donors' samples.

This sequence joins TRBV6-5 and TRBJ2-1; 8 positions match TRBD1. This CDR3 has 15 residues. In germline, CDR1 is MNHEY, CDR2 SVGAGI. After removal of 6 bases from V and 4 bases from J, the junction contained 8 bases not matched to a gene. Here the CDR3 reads CASSPGTGYYNEQFF. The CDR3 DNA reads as TGTGCCAGCAGCCCCGGGACAGGCTATTACAATGAGCAGTTCTTC.

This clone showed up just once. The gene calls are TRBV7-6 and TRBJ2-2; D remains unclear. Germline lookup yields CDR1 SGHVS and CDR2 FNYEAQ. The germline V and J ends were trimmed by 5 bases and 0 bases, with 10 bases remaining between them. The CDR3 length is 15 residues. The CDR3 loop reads CASSETVTNTGELFF. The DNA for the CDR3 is TGTGCCAGCAGCGAGACCGTTACGAACACCGGGGAGCTGTTTTTT.

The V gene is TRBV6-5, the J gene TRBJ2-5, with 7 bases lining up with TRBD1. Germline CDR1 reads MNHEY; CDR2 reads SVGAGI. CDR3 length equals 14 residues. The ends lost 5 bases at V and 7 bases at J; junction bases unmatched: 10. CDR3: CASSPETGQWTQYF. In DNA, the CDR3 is TGTGCCAGCAGTCCGGAGACAGGGCAGTGGACCCAGTACTTC.

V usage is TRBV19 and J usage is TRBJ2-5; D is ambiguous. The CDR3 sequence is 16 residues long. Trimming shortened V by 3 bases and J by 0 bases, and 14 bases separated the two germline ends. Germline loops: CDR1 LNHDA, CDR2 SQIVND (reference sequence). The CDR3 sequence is CASSIRGPPYQETQYF. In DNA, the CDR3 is TGTGCCAGTAGTATTCGTGGGCCGCCGTACCAAGAGACCCAGTACTTC.

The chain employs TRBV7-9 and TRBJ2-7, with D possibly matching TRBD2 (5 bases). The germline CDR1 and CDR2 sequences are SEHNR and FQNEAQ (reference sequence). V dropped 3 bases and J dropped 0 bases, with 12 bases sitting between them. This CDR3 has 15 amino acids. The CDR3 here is CASSFGLGSSYEQYF. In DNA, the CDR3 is TGTGCCAGCAGCTTTGGACTGGGGAGCTCCTACGAGCAGTACTTC.

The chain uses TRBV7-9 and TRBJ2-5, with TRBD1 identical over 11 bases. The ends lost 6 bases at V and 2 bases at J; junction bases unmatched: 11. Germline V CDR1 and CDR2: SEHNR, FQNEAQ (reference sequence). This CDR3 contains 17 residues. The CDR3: CASRPGTGGSWQETQYF. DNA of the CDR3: TGTGCCAGCAGGCCCGGGACAGGGGGATCTTGGCAAGAGACCCAGTACTTC.

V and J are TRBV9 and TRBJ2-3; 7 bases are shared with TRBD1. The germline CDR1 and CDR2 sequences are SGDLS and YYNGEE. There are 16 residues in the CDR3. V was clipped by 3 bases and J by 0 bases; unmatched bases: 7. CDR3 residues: CASSGRQGFSTDTQYF. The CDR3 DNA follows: TGTGCCAGCAGCGGACGACAGGGCTTTAGCACAGATACGCAGTATTTT. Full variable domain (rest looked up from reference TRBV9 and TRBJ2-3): DSGVTQTPKHLITATGQRVTLRCSPRSGDLSVYWYQQSLDQGLQFLIQYYNGEERAKGNILERFSAQQFPDLHSELNLSSLELGDSALYFCASSGRQGFSTDTQYFGPGTRLTVL.

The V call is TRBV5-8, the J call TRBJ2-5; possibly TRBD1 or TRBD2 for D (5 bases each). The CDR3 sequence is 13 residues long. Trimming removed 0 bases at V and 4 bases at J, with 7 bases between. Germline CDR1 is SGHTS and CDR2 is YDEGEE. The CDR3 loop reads CASSLAGLETQYF. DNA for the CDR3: TGTGCCAGCAGCTTGGCGGGGCTAGAGACCCAGTACTTC.

The CDR3 here is CASSTFMPGELFF. For the CDR3, the DNA is TGTGCCAGTAGTACCTTCATGCCCGGGGAGCTGTTTTTT. This chain links TRBV19 with TRBJ2-2; D uncertain. The germline V and J ends were trimmed by 4 bases and 6 bases, with 9 bases remaining between them. Germline V CDR1 and CDR2: LNHDA, SQIVND (reference sequence). This CDR3 spans 13 amino acids.

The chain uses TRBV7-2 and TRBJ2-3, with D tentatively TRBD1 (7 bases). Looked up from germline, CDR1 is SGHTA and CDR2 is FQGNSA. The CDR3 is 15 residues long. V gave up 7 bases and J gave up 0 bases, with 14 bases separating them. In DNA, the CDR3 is TGTGCCAGCAAACGGAGGGGGCTTAGCACAGATACGCAGTATTTT. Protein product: CASKRRGLSTDTQYF.

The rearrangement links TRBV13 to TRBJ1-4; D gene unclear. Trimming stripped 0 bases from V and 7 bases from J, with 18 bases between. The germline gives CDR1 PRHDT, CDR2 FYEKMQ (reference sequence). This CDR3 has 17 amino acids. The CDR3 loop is CASSLGRAGSGLEKLFF. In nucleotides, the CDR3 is TGTGCCAGCAGCTTAGGCCGGGCGGGGTCGGGCCTTGAAAAACTGTTTTTT.